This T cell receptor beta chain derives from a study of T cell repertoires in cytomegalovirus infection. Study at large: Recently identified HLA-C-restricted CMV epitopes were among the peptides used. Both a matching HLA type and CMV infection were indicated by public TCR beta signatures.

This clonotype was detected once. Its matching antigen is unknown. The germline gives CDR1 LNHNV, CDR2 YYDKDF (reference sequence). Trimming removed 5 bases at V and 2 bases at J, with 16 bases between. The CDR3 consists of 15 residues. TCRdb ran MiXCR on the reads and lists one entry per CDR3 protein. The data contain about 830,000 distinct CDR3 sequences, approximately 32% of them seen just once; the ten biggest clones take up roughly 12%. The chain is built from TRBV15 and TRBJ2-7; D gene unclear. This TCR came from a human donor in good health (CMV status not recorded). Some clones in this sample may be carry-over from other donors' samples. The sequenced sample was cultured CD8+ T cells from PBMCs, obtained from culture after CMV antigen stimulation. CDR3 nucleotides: TGTGCCACCAGCTCCACAGCAGGTACTACCTACGAGCAGTACTTC. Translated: CATSSTAGTTYEQYF.